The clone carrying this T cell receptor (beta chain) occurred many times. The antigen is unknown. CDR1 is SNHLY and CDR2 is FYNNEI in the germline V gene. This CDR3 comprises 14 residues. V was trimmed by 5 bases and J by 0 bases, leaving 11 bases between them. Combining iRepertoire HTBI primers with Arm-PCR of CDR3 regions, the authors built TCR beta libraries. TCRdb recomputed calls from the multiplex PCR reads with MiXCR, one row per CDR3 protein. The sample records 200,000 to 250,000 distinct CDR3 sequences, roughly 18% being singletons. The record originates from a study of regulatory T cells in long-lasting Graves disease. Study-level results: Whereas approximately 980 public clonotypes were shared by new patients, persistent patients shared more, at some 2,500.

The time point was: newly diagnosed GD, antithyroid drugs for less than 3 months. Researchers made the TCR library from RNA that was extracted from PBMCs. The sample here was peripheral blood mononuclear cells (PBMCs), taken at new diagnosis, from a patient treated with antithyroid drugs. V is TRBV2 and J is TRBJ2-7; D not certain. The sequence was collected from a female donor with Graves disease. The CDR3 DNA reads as TGTGCCAGCAGTAATCCGTTGGGCTCCTACGAGCAGTACTTC. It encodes CASSNPLGSYEQYF.